The 12 T cell receptor beta chains reported below all come from one sample, sequenced in a study of blood T cells in healthy people across ages. A second about 7 to 11 cycle PCR used barcoded and J-beta primers. One entry per CDR3 protein results from TCRdb running MiXCR on the 5' RACE reads. Of 650,000 to 900,000 distinct CDR3 sequences in the sample, less than 80% are singletons; the top ten hold roughly a quarter. Sequenced input: blood. These receptors all come from a man younger than 40 in good health.

This chain uses TRBV20-1 with TRBJ2-4; the D gene is possibly TRBD2 (6 bases). The CDR3 consists of 12 residues. The germline V gene encodes CDR1 DFQATT and CDR2 SNEGSKA (reference sequence). V dropped 5 bases and J dropped 7 bases, with 12 bases sitting between them. DNA for the CDR3: TGCAGTGCTCAATACGGAGGGAACATTCAGTACTTC. Protein sequence: CSAQYGGNIQYF.

This clonotype came up a few times. This chain connects TRBV5-1 to TRBJ1-4; D is possibly TRBD1 (6 bases). The germline V gene has CDR1 SGHRS and CDR2 YFSETQ. CDR3 size: 16 residues. V lost 4 bases and J lost 3, with 16 bases in between. CDR3 loop: CASSGTGRQANEKLFF. CDR3 nucleotide sequence: TGCGCCAGCAGCGGAACAGGGCGCCAAGCTAATGAAAAACTGTTTTTT. The entire variable domain, with the rest obtained from reference TRBV5-1 and TRBJ1-4, is as follows: KAGVTQTPRYLIKTRGQQVTLSCSPISGHRSVSWYQQTPGQGLQFLFEYFSETQRNKGNFPGRFSGRQFSNSRSEMNVSTLELGDSALYLCASSGTGRQANEKLFFGSGTQLSVL.

The V and J genes are TRBV2 and TRBJ2-5; tentative D call: TRBD2 (5 bases). The germline V gene has CDR1 SNHLY and CDR2 FYNNEI. The CDR3 consists of 12 residues. V was cut by 9 bases and J by 9 bases, with 17 bases left in between. CDR3 sequence (DNA): TGTGCCAGTCGGACTCCCCAGTGGGCCCAGTACTTC. Its protein product is CASRTPQWAQYF.

This rearrangement joins TRBV7-2 to TRBJ1-4; 8 positions agree with TRBD1. V lost 4 bases, J lost 7 bases, and 5 bases stayed unmatched. The V gene's germline CDR1 is SGHTA and CDR2 FQGNSA. The CDR3 extends over 14 amino acids. The CDR3 region is CASSSGTGTEKLFF. CDR3 bases: TGTGCCAGCAGCTCCGGGACAGGCACTGAAAAACTGTTTTTT.

V and J are TRBV20-1 and TRBJ2-3; 8 bases agree with TRBD1. CDR3 length: 17 residues. J gave up 8 bases and V 3 bases, and 19 bases lay outside the gene matches. Germline V CDR1 and CDR2: DFQATT, SNEGSKA (reference sequence). In nucleotides, the CDR3 is TGCAGTGCTAGTCCAGCAGGACGAGGACAGGGAGCTGGTACGCAGTATTTT. Protein sequence: CSASPAGRGQGAGTQYF.

This clonotype was counted a few times. The chain uses TRBV20-1 and TRBJ2-1, with 7 bases identical to TRBD2. Germline V lookup: CDR1 DFQATT, CDR2 SNEGSKA (reference sequence). This CDR3 spans 14 amino acids. Trimming removed 5 bases from V and 5 bases from J; junction bases left unmatched: 9. The CDR3 loop reads CSAPLTSGNNEQFF. The DNA of the CDR3 is TGCAGTGCTCCCCTAACGAGCGGGAACAATGAGCAGTTCTTC.

This clonotype has more than one count but fewer than ten. The V call is TRBV25-1, the J call TRBJ2-3, with 7 bases matching TRBD1. After removal of 0 bases from V and 2 bases from J, the junction contained 5 bases not matched to a gene. CDR1 and CDR2 from the germline V gene are MGHDK and SYGVNS. The CDR3 extends over 16 amino acids. For the CDR3, the DNA is TGTGCCAGCAGTGAATATACGGGACAGTACACAGATACGCAGTATTTT. Translation: CASSEYTGQYTDTQYF.

The chain has TRBV7-8 and TRBJ2-7; possible D gene TRBD1, 5 bases. Per germline, CDR1 SGHVS and CDR2 FQNEAQ. Trimming stripped 9 bases from V and 0 bases from J, with 12 bases between. CDR3 size: 13 residues. The DNA for the CDR3 is TGTGCCAGTTCGACAGCTCCCTCCTACGAGCAGTACTTC. Translated: CASSTAPSYEQYF.

The CDR3 loop reads CASSQGTGDTQYF. For the CDR3, the DNA is TGTGCCAGCAGCCAAGGGACAGGCGATACGCAGTATTTT. V is TRBV3-1 and J is TRBJ2-3; the match to TRBD1 covers 7 bases. CDR1 and CDR2 from the germline V gene are LGHDT and YNNKEL (reference sequence). V dropped 1 base and J dropped 6; count of bases not matched to a gene: 1. This CDR3 region has 13 residues.

The rearrangement uses TRBV9 and TRBJ2-5, with D perhaps assigned TRBD1 or TRBD2 (6 bases each). The J call may be in error: the DNA end matches TRBJ2-7 better. Germline lookup yields CDR1 SGDLS and CDR2 YYNGEE. The CDR3 has 14 amino acids. In nucleotides, the CDR3 is TGTGCCAGCAGCGCCGGGGGCACCACCTACGAGCAGTACTTC. It encodes CASSAGGTTYEQYF.

The chain has TRBV6-2 or TRBV6-3 and TRBJ2-4, with D perhaps given as TRBD1 or TRBD2 (6 bases each). The J call may be wrong; the DNA end is better matched by TRBJ2-7. Germline CDR1 and CDR2: MNHEY and SVGEGT. The CDR3 extends over 16 amino acids. The CDR3 sequence: CASRPTRGVPAYEQYF. Written as DNA, the CDR3 is TGTGCCAGCAGACCAACAAGGGGGGTCCCTGCCTACGAGCAGTACTTC.

This chain connects TRBV9 to TRBJ2-5; TRBD2 matches 8 bases. The CDR3 extends over 15 amino acids. Looked up from germline, CDR1 is SGDLS and CDR2 is YYNGEE. With V trimmed by 3 bases and J by 1 base, 5 bases remained unmatched. CDR3 nucleotides: TGTGCCAGCAGCGCCGAACTAGCGGCCCAAGAGACCCAGTACTTC. Protein product: CASSAELAAQETQYF.